This T cell receptor (beta chain) was identified during a study of liver allograft versus peripheral blood T cells. Study-wide background: Transplanted-liver T cell receptor repertoires were compared with recipients' peripheral blood repertoires.

This CDR3 has 15 amino acids. Germline assignment: CDR1 ENHRY and CDR2 SYGVKD. Trimming took 3 bases from V and 7 from J; bases not matched to a gene: 5. Using its own MiXCR run on the reads, TCRdb lists one record per CDR3 protein. The sample gives some 1,000 distinct CDR3 sequences, about two fifths of which show up once; approximately 79% is in the top ten. This chain links TRBV10-3 with TRBJ1-4, with 10 positions matching TRBD1. This TCR derives from a human patient who had a liver transplant. Some T cells may have come from the graft donor. In DNA form, the CDR3 reads TGTGCCATCAGTGATGGACAGGGGGAGGGTGAAAAACTGTTTTTT. The encoded protein is CAISDGQGEGEKLFF.